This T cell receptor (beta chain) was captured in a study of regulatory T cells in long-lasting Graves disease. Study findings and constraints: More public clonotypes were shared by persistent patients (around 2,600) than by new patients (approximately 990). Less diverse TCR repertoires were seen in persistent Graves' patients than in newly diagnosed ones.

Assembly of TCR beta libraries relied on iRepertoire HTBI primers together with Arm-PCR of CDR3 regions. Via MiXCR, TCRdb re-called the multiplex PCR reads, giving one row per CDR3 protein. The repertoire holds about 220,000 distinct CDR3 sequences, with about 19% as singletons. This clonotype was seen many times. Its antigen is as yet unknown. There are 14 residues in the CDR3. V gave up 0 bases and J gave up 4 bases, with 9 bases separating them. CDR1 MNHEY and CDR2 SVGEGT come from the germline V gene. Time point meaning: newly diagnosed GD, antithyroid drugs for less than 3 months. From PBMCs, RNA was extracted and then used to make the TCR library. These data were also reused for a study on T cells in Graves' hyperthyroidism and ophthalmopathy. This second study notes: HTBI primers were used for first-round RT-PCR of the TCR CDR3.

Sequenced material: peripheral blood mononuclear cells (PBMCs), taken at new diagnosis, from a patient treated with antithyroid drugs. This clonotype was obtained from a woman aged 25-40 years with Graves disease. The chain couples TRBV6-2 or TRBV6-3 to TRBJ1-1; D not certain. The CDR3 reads CASSYSISSTEAFF. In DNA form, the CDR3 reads TGTGCCAGCAGTTACTCGATATCGTCCACTGAAGCTTTCTTT.